This TCR beta chain was sequenced for a study of blood T cells in healthy people across ages (dated by TCRdb to between 2014 and 2017). A note on the overall study: In model experiments, template switching captured roughly one uniquely barcoded TCR beta cDNA molecule for every two T cells. Age-related changes in TCR beta repertoire diversity were measured in the study by deep sequencing normalized with unique cDNA molecular identifiers. Two additional independent replicas of 1 million unique cDNA reads from the same blood draw were analyzed for two donors (one aged 18 to 30 and one aged 80 or older). Donors were grouped into four age groups: young (average 16 years), middle-aged (less than 40), aged (roughly 62) and long-lived (just over 80). Broad study findings and their caveats: Because profiling used bulk unsorted PBMCs, naive and antigen-experienced compartments could not be compared conclusively. Compared with the aged group, the long-lived group had more naive CD4+ T cells, fewer expanded clones and increased TCR diversity, suggesting age selection. Estimates of total diversity from one million sequenced T cells were regarded as lower bounds and underestimates. Donor CMV infection status was unknown, potentially confounding age-related changes in expanded clonotypes. Observed TCR beta diversity per million T cells fell roughly linearly with age, and a significant reduction was already apparent by age around 39. There was a strong correlation between observed TCR beta diversity and the percentage of naive T cells measured by flow cytometry.

Library creation used 5' RACE. The reads were generated on an Illumina HiSeq 2500. A second PCR of roughly 7 to 12 cycles was performed with a sample-barcoded 5' primer and a J-beta primer mix. A template-switch 5' adaptor carrying 12 random nucleotides introduced a unique molecular identifier onto each TCR beta cDNA molecule. Each sample yielded at least 3 million CDR3-containing paired-end reads. The Mint cDNA synthesis kit, primed by a TRBC-specific oligonucleotide, was used to synthesize first-strand cDNA from all RNA. Following uracil-DNA glycosylase treatment, a first 18-cycle PCR with universal primers M1SS and BC2_uni_R was performed on all cDNA. In the authors' own workflow: Each sample was normalized by randomly selecting 1 million high-quality reads, each carrying a distinct molecular identifier. Reads sharing molecular identifiers were discarded rather than binned into consensus sequences. MiTCR, with a Q25 quality threshold and the strictest error-elimination algorithm, was used for CDR3 identification, clonotype clustering and error correction. Lower-bound total TCR beta diversity was estimated with a nonparametric unseen species model using Euler transformation. TCRdb itself trimmed the public reads at Q25 with fastp, ran MiXCR and retained productive beta chains. One record per CDR3 amino acid sequence lists the most common genes and DNA. The V and J calls were determined by TCRdb, not by the authors. In this sample the table shows approximately 800,000 distinct CDR3 sequences, roughly 25% of which occur a single time. The ten largest clones represent around 3% of the sample.

The donors were roughly 39 Caucasian individuals from Russia, aged about 6 to 100 years, who were systemically healthy. Roughly 11 milliliters of peripheral blood were drawn from each donor into EDTA-treated Vacutainer tubes. Ficoll-Paque density-gradient centrifugation was used to isolate PBMCs, with at least 6.5 million obtained per sample. Total RNA, at least 6 micrograms per sample, was extracted from PBMCs with Trizol reagent. For every donor, an aliquot of PBMCs went through flow cytometry to measure the percentages of naive CD45RAhigh/CD27high T cells. Worth noting for this clonotype: Its antigen is currently not known. Per-base qualities were not stored, and no clone one base away is much larger.

Per the germline V gene (reference sequence), LGHDT is the CDR1 and YNNKEL is the CDR2. Trimming accounts for 7 bases at V and 6 bases at J, while the number of junction bases matched to no gene is 8. The CDR3 sequence holds 13 residues, the cysteine and phenylalanine included. Solely the CDR3 DNA is kept, with 39 bases framed from the first base. The same specimen was also included in a second study, on T cells of mothers and their children. The second paper states: Nine systemically healthy Caucasian individuals, comprising three mothers and their six children, were included as donors. cDNA synthesis used all of the extracted RNA, with about 1.5 ug of RNA in each 15 ul reaction. In the second PCR, the M1S primer added sample barcodes and 2-4 random nucleotides. Each mother yielded over 9 million TCR beta CDR3 reads and each child a few million reads. TCR recombination output is similarly shaped by thymic selection in related and unrelated pairs, with a minor effect exerted by inherited differences. Normalized repertoire overlap was always found to be slightly, but never significantly, higher in related mother-child pairs than in unrelated mother-child pairs. No persistent microchimeric T cell clones were detected, at a sensitivity of approximately 90 clones per million clonotypes. To look for features that set related mother-child pairs apart from unrelated individuals, the researchers ran deep NGS to compare the TCR beta repertoires of mothers and children. Mothers averaged around 43 +/- 4 years of age and children averaged around 10 +/- 4 years. After adapter ligation with NEBNext reagents, the libraries were sequenced on Illumina HiSeq 2000 with 100+100 nt paired-end reads. To prevent cross-contamination, the mother and child libraries were prepared one month apart and sequenced in separate runs. For each donor, somewhere between roughly 450,000 and 2,000,000 distinct TCR beta clonotypes were identified. Naive TCR beta clonotypes were estimated from low-frequency clonotypes matched to each donor's FACS-determined naive share, without sorting.

The sample was blood. The clonotype originates from a boy under 18 in good health. The chain was built from TRBV3-1 and TRBJ1-1; TRBD1 lines up with 7 middle nucleotides. CDR3 sequence: CASNRGGVPEAFF. The DNA reads as follows: TGTGCCAGCAACCGAGGGGGCGTCCCTGAAGCTTTCTTT.